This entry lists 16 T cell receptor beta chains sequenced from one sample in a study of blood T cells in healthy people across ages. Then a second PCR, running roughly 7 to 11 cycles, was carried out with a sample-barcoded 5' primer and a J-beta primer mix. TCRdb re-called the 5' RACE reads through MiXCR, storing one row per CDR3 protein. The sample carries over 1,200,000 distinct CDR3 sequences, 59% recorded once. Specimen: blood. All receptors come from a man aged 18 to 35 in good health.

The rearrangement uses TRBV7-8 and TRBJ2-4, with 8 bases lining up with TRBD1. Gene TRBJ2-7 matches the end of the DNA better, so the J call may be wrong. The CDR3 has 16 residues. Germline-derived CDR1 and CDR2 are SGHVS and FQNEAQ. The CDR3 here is CASSYYRGYDYYEQYF. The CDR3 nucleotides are TGTGCCAGCAGCTATTACAGGGGGTACGATTACTACGAGCAGTACTTC.

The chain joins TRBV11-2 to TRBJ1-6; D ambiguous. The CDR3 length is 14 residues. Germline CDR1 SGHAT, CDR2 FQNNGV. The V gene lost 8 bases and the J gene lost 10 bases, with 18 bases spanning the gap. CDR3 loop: CASGHPGSGSPLHF. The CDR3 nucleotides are TGTGCCAGCGGGCACCCGGGTTCAGGCTCACCCCTCCACTTT. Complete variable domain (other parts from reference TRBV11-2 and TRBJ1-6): EAGVAQSPRYKIIEKRQSVAFWCNPISGHATLYWYQQILGQGPKLLIQFQNNGVVDDSQLPKDRFSAERLKGVDSTLKIQPAKLEDSAVYLCASGHPGSGSPLHFGNGTRLTVT.

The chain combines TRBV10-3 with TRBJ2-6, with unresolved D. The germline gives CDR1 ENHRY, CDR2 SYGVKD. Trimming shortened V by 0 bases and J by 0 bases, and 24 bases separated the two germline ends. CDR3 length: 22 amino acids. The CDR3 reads CAISESKDLVTKRDSGANVLTF. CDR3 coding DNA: TGTGCCATCAGTGAGTCTAAAGATCTCGTCACAAAGCGAGACTCTGGGGCCAACGTCCTGACTTTC.

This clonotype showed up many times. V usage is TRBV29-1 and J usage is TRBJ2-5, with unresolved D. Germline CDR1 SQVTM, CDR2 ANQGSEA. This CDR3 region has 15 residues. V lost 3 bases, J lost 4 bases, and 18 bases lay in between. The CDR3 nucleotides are TGCAGCGTTGACGAACACGCTAGGGTCGGAGAGACCCAGTACTTC. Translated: CSVDEHARVGETQYF.

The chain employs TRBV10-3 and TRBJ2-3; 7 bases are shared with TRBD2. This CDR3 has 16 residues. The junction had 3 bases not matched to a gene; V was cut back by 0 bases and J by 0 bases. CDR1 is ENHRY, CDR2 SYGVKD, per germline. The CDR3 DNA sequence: TGTGCCATCAGTGAGTCCAGCGGGGCTAGCACAGATACGCAGTATTTT. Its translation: CAISESSGASTDTQYF.

CDR3 region: CASALGTDQPQHF. As DNA, the CDR3 is TGTGCCAGTGCTCTTGGGACAGATCAGCCCCAGCATTTT. V usage is TRBV27 and J usage is TRBJ1-5; 7 nucleotides agree with TRBD1. Germline V CDR1 and CDR2: MNHEY, SMNVEV (reference sequence). V gave up 9 bases and J gave up 5 bases; unmatched junction bases: 7. The CDR3 extends over 13 amino acids.

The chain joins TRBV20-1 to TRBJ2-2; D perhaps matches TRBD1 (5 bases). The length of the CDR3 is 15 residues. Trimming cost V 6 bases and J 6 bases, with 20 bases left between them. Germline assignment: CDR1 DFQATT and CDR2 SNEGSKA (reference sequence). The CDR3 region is CSAQGTVPGAGELFF. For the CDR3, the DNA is TGCAGTGCCCAGGGTACGGTTCCTGGCGCCGGGGAGCTGTTTTTT.

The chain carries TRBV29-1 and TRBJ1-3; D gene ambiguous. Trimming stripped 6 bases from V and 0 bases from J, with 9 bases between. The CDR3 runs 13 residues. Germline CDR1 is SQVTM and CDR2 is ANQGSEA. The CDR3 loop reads CSVRLGSGNTIYF. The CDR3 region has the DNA TGCAGCGTCCGACTGGGCTCTGGAAACACCATATATTTT.

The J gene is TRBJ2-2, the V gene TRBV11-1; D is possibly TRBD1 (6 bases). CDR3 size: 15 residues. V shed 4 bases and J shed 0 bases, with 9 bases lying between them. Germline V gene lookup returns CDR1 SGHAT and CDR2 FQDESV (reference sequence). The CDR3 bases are TGTGCCAGCAGCTGGAGGACAGCGAACACCGGGGAGCTGTTTTTT. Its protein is CASSWRTANTGELFF.

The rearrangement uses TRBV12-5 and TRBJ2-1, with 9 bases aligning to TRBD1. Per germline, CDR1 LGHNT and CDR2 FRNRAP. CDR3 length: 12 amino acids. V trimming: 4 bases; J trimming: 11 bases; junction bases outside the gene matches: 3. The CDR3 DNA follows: TGTGCTAGTGGTTCGGACAGGGGTAAGCAGTTCTTC. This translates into CASGSDRGKQFF.

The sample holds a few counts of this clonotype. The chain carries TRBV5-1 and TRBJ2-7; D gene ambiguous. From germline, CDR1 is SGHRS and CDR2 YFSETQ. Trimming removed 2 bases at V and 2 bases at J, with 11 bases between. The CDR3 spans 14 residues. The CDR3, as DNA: TGCGCCAGCAGCTTAGGGAACCCCGCCTACGAGCAGTACTTC. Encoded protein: CASSLGNPAYEQYF.

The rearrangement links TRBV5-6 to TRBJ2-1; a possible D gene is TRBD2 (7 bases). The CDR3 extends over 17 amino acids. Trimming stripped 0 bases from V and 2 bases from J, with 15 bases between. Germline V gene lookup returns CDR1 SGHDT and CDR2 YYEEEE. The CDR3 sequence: CASSLVEMRGPYNEQFF. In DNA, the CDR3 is TGTGCCAGCAGCTTGGTTGAAATGCGGGGGCCCTACAATGAGCAGTTCTTC.

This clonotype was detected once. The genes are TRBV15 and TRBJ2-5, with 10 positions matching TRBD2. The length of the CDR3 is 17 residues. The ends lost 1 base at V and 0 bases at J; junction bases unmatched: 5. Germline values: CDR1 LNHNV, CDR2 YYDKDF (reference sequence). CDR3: CATSRAQLAGYQETQYF. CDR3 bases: TGTGCCACCAGCAGAGCCCAACTAGCGGGGTACCAAGAGACCCAGTACTTC.

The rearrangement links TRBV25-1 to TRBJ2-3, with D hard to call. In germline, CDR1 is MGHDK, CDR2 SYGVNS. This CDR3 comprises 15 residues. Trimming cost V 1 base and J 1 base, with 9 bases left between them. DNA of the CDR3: TGTGCCAGCAGTGAATTTGCGGACGGCACAGATACGCAGTATTTT. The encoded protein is CASSEFADGTDTQYF.

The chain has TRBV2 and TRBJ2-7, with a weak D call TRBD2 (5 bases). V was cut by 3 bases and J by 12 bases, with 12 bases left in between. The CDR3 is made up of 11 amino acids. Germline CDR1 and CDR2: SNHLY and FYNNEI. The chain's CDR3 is CASSERGPGYF. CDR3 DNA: TGTGCCAGCAGTGAGCGAGGGCCAGGGTACTTC.

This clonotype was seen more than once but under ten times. CDR3 nucleotides: TGCAGCGTTGAATTTAGGGGAGGCTATGGCTACACCTTC. Its translation is CSVEFRGGYGYTF. The V and J genes are TRBV29-1 and TRBJ1-2, with a tentative D call TRBD1 (5 bases). V dropped 2 bases and J dropped 4 bases, with 11 bases sitting between them. Germline V CDR1 and CDR2: SQVTM, ANQGSEA. This CDR3 has 13 residues.